The 26 T cell receptor beta chains given below trace back to one sample, sequenced in a study of blood T cell repertoires in COVID-19. Some clones are missing from TCRdb's copy, which holds only in-frame ones; the method was immunoSEQ multiplex PCR. Of about 160,000 clones listed, around 82% are singletons. Sequenced: peripheral blood. Receptors were obtained from a man aged 80 or over with COVID-19, enrolled during active disease.

This clone came up a few times. The chain uses TRBV6-6 and TRBJ1-6; D ambiguous. The CDR3 is 14 residues long. V lost 8 bases, J lost 4 bases, and 12 bases lay in between. The germline V gene encodes CDR1 MNHNY and CDR2 SVGAGI (reference sequence). Here the CDR3 reads CASASRTYNSPLHF. The CDR3 DNA reads as TGTGCCAGCGCAAGCAGGACTTATAATTCACCCCTCCACTTT.

The J gene is TRBJ2-3, the V gene TRBV20-1; D uncertain. The germline gives CDR1 DFQATT, CDR2 SNEGSKA (reference sequence). With 6 bases removed from V and 2 bases from J, the gap between germline ends came to 3 bases. The CDR3 covers 10 residues. The CDR3 protein is CSALTDTQYF. For the CDR3, the DNA is TGCAGTGCCCTCACAGATACGCAGTATTTT.

This clone was observed a single time. This chain joins TRBV4-2 and TRBJ1-2, with a possible D match to TRBD1 (6 bases). The germline V gene encodes CDR1 LGHNA and CDR2 YNFKEQ. The CDR3 loop spans 14 amino acids. V lost 2 bases and J 6 bases, leaving 13 bases between the germline ends. The CDR3 loop is CASSQPDRRHGYTF. Written as DNA, the CDR3 is TGTGCCAGCAGCCAACCGGACAGAAGGCATGGCTACACCTTC.

The gene calls are TRBV4-1 and TRBJ1-1; D is possibly TRBD1 (5 bases). The CDR3 is made up of 16 amino acids. CDR1 MGHRA and CDR2 YSYEKL come from the germline V gene. Trimming stripped 1 base from V and 1 base from J, with 13 bases between. The CDR3 reads CASSQVEGRGNTEAFF. CDR3 DNA sequence: TGCGCCAGCAGCCAAGTTGAAGGGAGGGGGAACACTGAAGCTTTCTTT.

The V call is TRBV7-3, the J call TRBJ1-1; 8 bases line up with TRBD1. This CDR3 spans 16 amino acids. V trimming: 7 bases; J trimming: 4 bases; junction bases outside the gene matches: 14. CDR1 is SGHTA and CDR2 is FQGTGA in the germline V gene. The CDR3 sequence: CASKRDRWAVGTEAFF. Written as DNA, the CDR3 is TGTGCCAGCAAACGGGACAGGTGGGCGGTGGGCACTGAAGCTTTCTTT. The full variable domain, completed using reference TRBV7-3 and TRBJ1-1, is GAGVSQTPSNKVTEKGKYVELRCDPISGHTALYWYRQSLGQGPEFLIYFQGTGAADDSGLPNDRFFAVRPEGSVSTLKIQRTERGDSAVYLCASKRDRWAVGTEAFFGQGTRLTVV.

This sequence joins TRBV5-1 and TRBJ2-1; D perhaps matches TRBD2 (6 bases). Germline values: CDR1 SGHRS, CDR2 YFSETQ. Trimming removed 10 bases at V and 0 bases at J, with 14 bases between. CDR3 length: 14 amino acids. The CDR3 DNA reads as TGCGCCCCGTTGGCGGGGAGCTCCTACAATGAGCAGTTCTTC. This codes for CAPLAGSSYNEQFF.

In this sample, this clone turned up a few times. The chain has TRBV13 and TRBJ1-3; tentative D call: TRBD1 (5 bases). V shed 4 bases and J shed 2 bases, with 12 bases lying between them. CDR1 PRHDT and CDR2 FYEKMQ come from the germline V gene (reference sequence). This CDR3 region has 15 residues. CDR3: CASSYAGLTGNTIYF. The CDR3, as DNA: TGTGCCAGCAGCTACGCAGGGCTAACTGGAAACACCATATATTTT.

V gene TRBV11-3 combines with J gene TRBJ1-2, with a tentative D call TRBD1 (5 bases). V lost 5 bases and J lost 8, with 21 bases in between. The CDR3 loop spans 15 amino acids. Germline loops: CDR1 SGHNT, CDR2 YENEEA. CDR3 DNA: TGTGCCAGCAGCGGACCGGGGGGAGGAATGAGCGGCTACACCTTC. Translation: CASSGPGGGMSGYTF.

The chain carries TRBV19 and TRBJ1-1, with TRBD1 matching over 11 bases. The germline CDR1 and CDR2 sequences are LNHDA and SQIVND (reference sequence). This CDR3 has 18 amino acids. Trimming at V came to 2 bases and at J to 0 bases, leaving 8 bases not matched to a gene. CDR3 loop: CASSIRTGGIGMNTEAFF. As DNA, the CDR3 is TGTGCCAGTAGTATACGGACAGGGGGCATCGGGATGAACACTGAAGCTTTCTTT. The full variable domain, completed using reference TRBV19 and TRBJ1-1, is DGGITQSPKYLFRKEGQNVTLSCEQNLNHDAMYWYRQDPGQGLRLIYYSQIVNDFQKGDIAEGYSVSREKKESFPLTVTSAQKNPTAFYLCASSIRTGGIGMNTEAFFGQGTRLTVV.

The V call is TRBV10-3, the J call TRBJ1-6; no firm D call. This CDR3 is built from 17 residues. V was shortened by 0 bases and J by 5 bases, with 14 bases between the two germline ends. Per germline, CDR1 ENHRY and CDR2 SYGVKD. This chain's CDR3 is CAISESSADPNNSPLHF. The CDR3 DNA reads as TGTGCCATCAGTGAGTCGAGTGCGGATCCAAATAATTCACCCCTCCACTTT.

The CDR3 nucleotides read TGTGCCAGCTCACCACCAGGACAGGGGCTGAACACTGAAGCTTTCTTT. This gives the protein CASSPPGQGLNTEAFF. This chain uses TRBV18 with TRBJ1-1; 9 nucleotides line up with TRBD1. There are 16 residues in the CDR3. V lost 0 bases to trimming and J lost 0 bases; unmatched junction nucleotides: 2. Germline V lookup: CDR1 KGHSH, CDR2 LQKENI.

V usage is TRBV15 and J usage is TRBJ2-5; unclear D gene. Germline V gene sequence: CDR1 LNHNV, CDR2 YYDKDF (reference sequence). This CDR3 is built from 12 residues. V gave up 0 bases and J gave up 7 bases, with 6 bases separating them. The CDR3 spells CATSRDTGTQYF. In DNA form, the CDR3 reads TGTGCCACCAGCAGAGATACGGGGACCCAGTACTTC.

This sequence joins TRBV24-1 and TRBJ2-7; D gene unclear. This CDR3 has 14 amino acids. The V end lost 9 bases, the J end lost 1 base, and 15 bases lay between the germline ends. Germline V gives CDR1 KGHDR, CDR2 SFDVKD. The DNA of the CDR3 is TGTGCCACCTGGTTTGCCCAGGCTTCCTACGAGCAGTACTTC. It yields the protein CATWFAQASYEQYF.

The V gene is TRBV12-3 or TRBV12-4, the J gene TRBJ1-1, with D tentatively TRBD1 (5 bases). The CDR3 covers 13 residues. V was cut by 5 bases and J by 0 bases, with 7 bases left in between. The CDR3 DNA sequence: TGTGCCAGCAGTCGACAGATGAACACTGAAGCTTTCTTT. It encodes CASSRQMNTEAFF.

This chain uses TRBV4-3 with TRBJ1-5; 8 bases map to TRBD1. V shed 0 bases and J 0 bases; nucleotides not matched to a gene: 7. CDR1 and CDR2 from the germline V gene are LGHNA and YSLEER. The length of the CDR3 is 18 residues. The CDR3 region has the DNA TGCGCCAGCAGCCAAGATCCCCAGGGGGCTGGTAGCAATCAGCCCCAGCATTTT. Its protein is CASSQDPQGAGSNQPQHF.

The V and J genes are TRBV14 and TRBJ2-5; maybe TRBD2 (6 bases). V was cut by 5 bases and J by 5 bases, with 12 bases left in between. Germline V gives CDR1 SGHDN, CDR2 FVKESK. The CDR3 loop spans 13 amino acids. The CDR3, as DNA: TGTGCCAGCAGCAACCCGGGGGTGGAGACCCAGTACTTC. Translating gives CASSNPGVETQYF.

This chain links TRBV4-1 with TRBJ2-5; tentatively, D is TRBD1 (5 bases). Deletions cut 1 base from V and 2 bases from J, with 8 bases between. This CDR3 contains 14 residues. Germline CDR1 is MGHRA and CDR2 is YSYEKL. In nucleotides, the CDR3 is TGCGCCAGCAGCCAAGGAAGGACACAAGAGACCCAGTACTTC. Translation gives CASSQGRTQETQYF.

This sequence joins TRBV6-5 and TRBJ1-1; D gene ambiguous. The CDR3 has 13 residues. Germline assignment: CDR1 MNHEY and CDR2 SVGAGI. Trimming took 2 bases from V and 3 from J, leaving 7 bases between them. CDR3 residues: CASSYRTDTEAFF. In DNA form, the CDR3 reads TGTGCCAGCAGTTACCGCACAGACACTGAAGCTTTCTTT.

This clone has a single count. The CDR3 loop is CASSLDPSGVPYNEQFF. The CDR3 DNA is TGCGCCAGCAGCTTGGACCCTAGCGGGGTACCCTACAATGAGCAGTTCTTC. The rearrangement joins TRBV5-1 to TRBJ2-1, with 9 positions matching TRBD2. The trim removed 0 bases at V and 2 bases at J, leaving 6 bases unmatched. Germline V CDR1 and CDR2: SGHRS, YFSETQ. CDR3 length equals 17 residues.

The rearrangement links TRBV2 to TRBJ1-5; TRBD1 aligns across 7 bases. V lost 6 bases to trimming and J lost 0 bases; unmatched junction nucleotides: 5. Per the germline V gene, CDR1 is SNHLY and CDR2 is FYNNEI. The CDR3 extends over 15 amino acids. The CDR3 protein is CASSDRAHSNQPQHF. The CDR3 coding sequence is TGTGCCAGCAGCGACAGGGCTCATAGCAATCAGCCCCAGCATTTT.

The chain uses TRBV5-5 and TRBJ1-1; D is perhaps TRBD1 (6 bases). The germline V and J ends were trimmed by 4 bases and 5 bases, with 21 bases remaining between them. This CDR3 has 16 residues. The V gene's germline CDR1 is SGHKS and CDR2 YYEKEE (reference sequence). The CDR3 DNA is TGTGCCAGCAGCCTTACGGCCGGACTAGGGGGGACTGAAGCTTTCTTT. It translates to CASSLTAGLGGTEAFF.

This sequence joins TRBV7-7 and TRBJ2-5, with a possible D match to TRBD2 (6 bases). CDR3 length: 15 amino acids. From germline, CDR1 is SSHAT and CDR2 FNYEAQ (reference sequence). Trimming took off 8 bases at V and 2 bases at J, with 18 bases between the two ends. CDR3: CASAGRGGSQETQYF. For the CDR3, the DNA is TGTGCCAGCGCCGGTAGAGGAGGGAGTCAAGAGACCCAGTACTTC.

The chain couples TRBV28 to TRBJ1-6; 9 bases agree with TRBD1. V dropped 6 bases and J dropped 9; count of bases not matched to a gene: 6. The CDR3 extends over 14 amino acids. The germline gives CDR1 MDHEN, CDR2 SYDVKM. The CDR3 region is CASSAGTGSSPLHF. The CDR3 nucleotides are TGTGCCAGCAGCGCCGGGACAGGGTCTTCACCCCTCCACTTT.

The genes are TRBV5-1 and TRBJ2-2, with 9 positions matching TRBD1. CDR3 length equals 16 residues. Per germline, CDR1 SGHRS and CDR2 YFSETQ. The V gene end was trimmed by 2 bases and the J gene end by 2 bases; junction bases not matched to a gene: 4. CDR3 sequence (DNA): TGCGCCAGCAGCTTAAGGGGACAGGGCAACACCGGGGAGCTGTTTTTT. Encoded protein: CASSLRGQGNTGELFF.

Only one count was recorded for this clone. The genes are TRBV6-5 and TRBJ1-1, with 10 bases matching TRBD1. The V and J ends lost 6 bases and 6 bases, in that order; junction bases with no gene match: 7. The length of the CDR3 is 14 residues. Germline-derived CDR1 and CDR2 are MNHEY and SVGAGI. The DNA of the CDR3 is TGTGCCAGCAGCTCAGGACAGGGGGTGGCTGAAGCTTTCTTT. The encoded protein is CASSSGQGVAEAFF.

The chain is built from TRBV7-9 and TRBJ1-2; no clear D. The CDR3 runs 14 residues. Trimming stripped 5 bases from V and 2 bases from J, with 12 bases between. In germline, CDR1 is SEHNR, CDR2 FQNEAQ (reference sequence). The CDR3 region has the DNA TGTGCCAGCAGCCTACCCCCTTCGAACTATGGCTACACCTTC. It encodes CASSLPPSNYGYTF. Full variable domain (remainder filled in from reference TRBV7-9 and TRBJ1-2): DTGVSQNPRHKITKRGQNVTFRCDPISEHNRLYWYRQTLGQGPEFLTYFQNEAQLEKSRLLSDRFSAERPKGSFSTLEIQRTEQGDSAMYLCASSLPPSNYGYTFGSGTRLTVV.